These T cell receptor beta chains were read from a single sample in a study of spatial heterogeneity in lung cancer. From the 5' RACE reads, TCRdb called clonotypes with MiXCR, one entry per CDR3 protein. This table has about 23,000 distinct CDR3 sequences, around 3.2% appearing once. The sequences come from PBMCs, collected at surgery. These receptors were collected from a female donor with early-stage non-small cell lung cancer. Each CDR3 is given without its conserved first and last residue.

>11|TRBV10-2|TRBJ2-7
ASSESPGREQY
>16|TRBV20-1|TRBJ2-2
SARNWGLGGENTGELF
>13|TRBV21-1|TRBJ2-3
ASSKGGRIKDTQY
>15|TRBV21-1|TRBJ1-5
ASSKEGGAGPGQPQH
>12|TRBV6-2/TRBV6-3|TRBJ2-7
ASSYRGSSYEQY
>11|TRBV7-2|TRBJ1-2
ASSLGGDYGYT
>12|TRBV28|TRBJ1-1
ASSPGMVGTEAF
>10|TRBV29-1|TRBJ1-5
SVGGGNQPQH
>11|TRBV27|TRBJ2-3
ASSWLRADTQY
>18|TRBV7-9|TRBJ2-7
ASSLASSREFYLGAYEQY
>16|TRBV11-2|TRBJ2-1
ASSLGLAGGPGSNEQF
>11|TRBV20-1|TRBJ2-7
SARGPSLYEQY
>11|TRBV7-2|TRBJ1-2
ASSNGYLDGYT
>10|TRBV29-1|TRBJ1-2
SVGWPRDGYT
>17|TRBV5-1|TRBJ2-3
ASSTPPSVAVASTDTQY
>13|TRBV6-5|TRBJ2-2
ASTRAAPDTGELF
>13|TRBV20-1|TRBJ1-2
SARDFTLGNYGYT
>10|TRBV30|TRBJ1-1
AWSVGNTEAF
>13|TRBV5-4|TRBJ2-1
ASSDSGRPYNEQF
>8|TRBV21-1|TRBJ2-7
ASKVSEQY
>10|TRBV3-1|TRBJ2-7
ASSLTYYEQY
>15|TRBV4-1|TRBJ2-1
ASSQVDMGLAGHEQF
>17|TRBV7-2|TRBJ2-3
ASSSSRWAGGKDTDTQY
>12|TRBV29-1|TRBJ1-3
SATGRQAGNTIY
>11|TRBV7-8|TRBJ1-2
ASSLGQGRGYT
>12|TRBV2|TRBJ1-1
ASSDAVLNTEAF
>13|TRBV12-3/TRBV12-4|TRBJ2-5
ASSYGRGIQETQY
>13|TRBV9|TRBJ2-3
ASSRQGASTDTQY
>16|TRBV4-2|TRBJ2-2
ASSQEGLAGVRAGELF
>16|TRBV27|TRBJ2-3
ASSLWGSSGQRTDTQY
>12|TRBV4-1|TRBJ2-5
ASSQVSQQETQY
>12|TRBV6-1|TRBJ2-1
ASSSGTSQKRQF
>13|TRBV7-7|TRBJ2-3
ASSASQGGTDTQY
>11|TRBV29-1|TRBJ2-5
SVEVGWEETQY
>13|TRBV4-2|TRBJ2-7
ASSQLAGENYEQY
>14|TRBV24-1|TRBJ1-2
ATSDSDQTAASGYT
>10|TRBV7-9|TRBJ1-2
ASTYGSYGYT
>12|TRBV19|TRBJ2-7
ASSILDRTYEQY
>15|TRBV12-3/TRBV12-4|TRBJ2-6
ASSPSRGPSGANVLT
>12|TRBV6-1|TRBJ2-3
ASSRKGAKDTQY
>11|TRBV7-2|TRBJ2-7
ASSTLAALEQY
>14|TRBV7-8|TRBJ1-6
ASSLSAGRSNSPLH
>13|TRBV27|TRBJ2-7
AGFPGRKFSYEQY
>13|TRBV4-1|TRBJ2-1
ASSQHTGGRNEQF
>9|TRBV12-3/TRBV12-4|TRBJ1-2
ASGFGGGYT
>13|TRBV9|TRBJ2-5
ASSVDLATAETQY
>16|TRBV6-6|TRBJ2-2
ASSYSTTGTSYTGELF
>11|TRBV10-3|TRBJ2-2
AISESLTGELF
>13|TRBV11-2|TRBJ2-7
ASSSGLAGLDEQY
>13|TRBV6-5|TRBJ2-3
ASSYRAGATDTQY
>14|TRBV14|TRBJ2-1
ASSLPDGTGYNEQF
>15|TRBV19|TRBJ1-5
ASSLLRELVTGQPQH
>15|TRBV5-6|TRBJ1-2
ASSLGGEADLNYGYT
>11|TRBV25-1|TRBJ2-3
ASSPYSTDTQY
>12|TRBV2|TRBJ2-5
ASILTSAKRTQY
>12|TRBV29-1|TRBJ2-3
SVDGGVSTDTQY
>11|TRBV15|TRBJ2-1
ATARQGPAEQF